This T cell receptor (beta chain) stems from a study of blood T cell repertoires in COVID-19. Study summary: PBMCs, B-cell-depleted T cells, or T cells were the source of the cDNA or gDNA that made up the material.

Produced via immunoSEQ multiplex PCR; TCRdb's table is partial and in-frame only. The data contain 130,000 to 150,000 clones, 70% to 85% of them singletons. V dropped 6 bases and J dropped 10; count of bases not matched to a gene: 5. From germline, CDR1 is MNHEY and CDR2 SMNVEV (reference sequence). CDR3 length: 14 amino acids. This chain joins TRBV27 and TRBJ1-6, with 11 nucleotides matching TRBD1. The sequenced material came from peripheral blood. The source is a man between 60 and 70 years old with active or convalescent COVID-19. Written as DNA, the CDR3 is TGTGCCAGCAGGGGGACAGGGGGACGGTCACCCCTCCACTTT. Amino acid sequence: CASRGTGGRSPLHF.